The 20 T cell receptor beta chains below come from one sample, sequenced in a study of cytomegalovirus exposure and HLA in healthy donors. Use of 60 Vbeta and 13 Jbeta primers characterized the PCR. Produced via immunoSEQ multiplex PCR; TCRdb's table is partial and in-frame only. Among about 130,000 clones listed, less than 80% were seen once. Sequencing was performed on PBMCs. Source of these receptors: a woman aged 45 to 65 in good health and CMV-seronegative.

The V gene is TRBV28, the J gene TRBJ2-7, with a possible D match to TRBD1 (6 bases). The CDR3 runs to 13 residues. Trimming took 7 bases from V and 4 from J, leaving 14 bases between them. In germline, CDR1 is MDHEN, CDR2 SYDVKM. The CDR3 DNA sequence: TGTGCCAGCAACCGAATTGACAGGTACGAGCAGTACTTC. Protein product: CASNRIDRYEQYF.

This clone was seen more than once but under ten times. The chain carries TRBV27 and TRBJ2-1; D might be TRBD2 (5 bases). Germline V gene data show CDR1 as MNHEY and CDR2 as SMNVEV (reference sequence). This CDR3 is built from 11 residues. V was clipped by 8 bases and J by 3 bases, with 5 bases between them. CDR3 loop: CASRDYNEQFF. The DNA for the CDR3 is TGTGCCAGCCGGGACTACAATGAGCAGTTCTTC.

The chain couples TRBV5-1 to TRBJ2-1, with TRBD2 identical over 11 bases. V lost 4 bases, J lost 9 bases, and 9 bases stayed unmatched. There are 15 residues in the CDR3. In germline, CDR1 is SGHRS, CDR2 YFSETQ. The CDR3 DNA sequence: TGCGCCAGCAGCGTGGCACTAGCGGGAGTCGGTGAGCAGTTCTTC. Its protein is CASSVALAGVGEQFF. Full variable domain (missing parts from reference TRBV5-1 and TRBJ2-1): KAGVTQTPRYLIKTRGQQVTLSCSPISGHRSVSWYQQTPGQGLQFLFEYFSETQRNKGNFPGRFSGRQFSNSRSEMNVSTLELGDSALYLCASSVALAGVGEQFFGPGTRLTVL.

This sequence joins TRBV27 and TRBJ2-1; D gene ambiguous. Germline CDR1 reads MNHEY; CDR2 reads SMNVEV (reference sequence). This CDR3 comprises 11 residues. Deletions cut 5 bases from V and 8 bases from J, with 7 bases between. The CDR3 is CASSLGYEQFF. CDR3 DNA: TGTGCCAGCAGTCTAGGCTATGAGCAGTTCTTC.

This chain uses TRBV4-3 with TRBJ1-1; D ambiguous. The germline V gene has CDR1 LGHNA and CDR2 YSLEER. V lost 0 bases to trimming and J lost 5 bases, with 7 bases between them. The CDR3 loop spans 13 amino acids. The CDR3 DNA reads as TGCGCCAGCAGCCAAGAGTCCAGGACTGAAGCTTTCTTT. Translation: CASSQESRTEAFF.

The J gene is TRBJ2-1, the V gene TRBV6-5; 11 bases are shared with TRBD2. J lost 4 bases, V lost 6 bases, and 5 bases had no gene match. This CDR3 spans 15 amino acids. The germline V gene encodes CDR1 MNHEY and CDR2 SVGAGI. The CDR3 coding sequence is TGTGCCAGCAGAACGACTAGCGGGAAATACAATGAGCAGTTCTTC. Translation gives CASRTTSGKYNEQFF.

This clone was counted a few times. This chain links TRBV18 with TRBJ2-5; 9 positions match TRBD1. The CDR3 extends over 15 amino acids. Germline V gives CDR1 KGHSH, CDR2 LQKENI. V shed 8 bases and J 4 bases; nucleotides not matched to a gene: 11. The CDR3 is CASALQGASGETQYF. CDR3 DNA sequence: TGTGCCAGCGCCCTACAGGGGGCGAGTGGAGAGACCCAGTACTTC. Drawing the rest from reference TRBV18 and TRBJ2-5, the complete variable domain is NAGVMQNPRHLVRRRGQEARLRCSPMKGHSHVYWYRQLPEEGLKFMVYLQKENIIDESGMPKERFSAEFPKEGPSILRIQQVVRGDSAAYFCASALQGASGETQYFGPGTRLLVL.

This rearrangement joins TRBV6-1 to TRBJ2-3; D uncertain. CDR3 length equals 16 residues. Germline V lookup: CDR1 MNHNS, CDR2 SASEGT. The V end lost 4 bases, the J end lost 3 bases, and 17 bases lay between the germline ends. The CDR3 region is CASSGRTPSSTDTQYF. CDR3 coding DNA: TGTGCCAGCAGTGGACGAACACCGTCTAGTACAGATACGCAGTATTTT.

The rearrangement links TRBV28 to TRBJ1-2; tentatively, D is TRBD1 (6 bases). This CDR3 comprises 12 residues. V shed 2 bases and J shed 14 bases, with 15 bases lying between them. The germline CDR1 and CDR2 sequences are MDHEN and SYDVKM. In nucleotides, the CDR3 is TGTGCCAGCAGTTTAATGTTAACAGGGAAAACCTTC. Its translation: CASSLMLTGKTF.

V is TRBV7-2 and J is TRBJ2-1; 9 bases align to TRBD2. Germline CDR1 SGHTA, CDR2 FQGNSA. CDR3 length equals 15 residues. The V and J ends lost 8 bases and 0 bases, in that order; junction bases with no gene match: 5. Here the CDR3 reads CASGSGRSSYNEQFF. The CDR3 nucleotides are TGTGCCAGCGGAAGCGGGAGGAGCTCCTACAATGAGCAGTTCTTC. The variable domain in full, completed from reference TRBV7-2 and TRBJ2-1, reads GAGVSQSPSNKVTEKGKDVELRCDPISGHTALYWYRQSLGQGLEFLIYFQGNSAPDKSGLPSDRFSAERTGGSVSTLTIQRTQQEDSAVYLCASGSGRSSYNEQFFGPGTRLTVL.

The J gene is TRBJ1-1, the V gene TRBV27; D is possibly TRBD1 (5 bases). CDR3 length: 15 residues. Trimming cost V 0 bases and J 3 bases, with 11 bases left between them. In germline, CDR1 is MNHEY, CDR2 SMNVEV (reference sequence). In DNA, the CDR3 is TGTGCCAGCAGTTTATCTGCGCGGGACCACACTGAAGCTTTCTTT. Encoded protein: CASSLSARDHTEAFF.

The genes are TRBV4-3 and TRBJ1-1, with D perhaps matching TRBD1 (5 bases). Trimming left V 0 bases short and J 3 bases short, with 14 bases between. Germline lookup yields CDR1 LGHNA and CDR2 YSLEER. The CDR3 contains 16 residues. The chain's CDR3 is CASSQDWWGGDTEAFF. The CDR3 coding sequence is TGCGCCAGCAGCCAAGATTGGTGGGGCGGGGACACTGAAGCTTTCTTT.

The rearrangement uses TRBV28 and TRBJ2-1; 9 bases align to TRBD2. Germline V gives CDR1 MDHEN, CDR2 SYDVKM. V trimming: 6 bases; J trimming: 4 bases; junction bases outside the gene matches: 10. This CDR3 has 16 amino acids. The CDR3 DNA reads TGTGCCAGCAGGGGGACCGGGACTAGCATATACAATGAGCAGTTCTTC. Translating it yields CASRGTGTSIYNEQFF. The whole variable domain, filled in from reference TRBV28 and TRBJ2-1, reads DVKVTQSSRYLVKRTGEKVFLECVQDMDHENMFWYRQDPGLGLRLIYFSYDVKMKEKGDIPEGYSVSREKKERFSLILESASTNQTSMYLCASRGTGTSIYNEQFFGPGTRLTVL.

V usage is TRBV10-3 and J usage is TRBJ2-7, with 12 bases identical to TRBD2. The CDR3 spans 14 residues. In germline, CDR1 is ENHRY, CDR2 SYGVKD. The trim removed 4 bases at V and 4 bases at J, leaving 2 bases unmatched. The CDR3 sequence: CAISVLAGGYEQYF. The DNA for the CDR3 is TGTGCCATCAGTGTACTAGCGGGAGGATACGAGCAGTACTTC.

This clone was seen a few times. The chain uses TRBV5-6 and TRBJ1-3; 8 bases are shared with TRBD1. V dropped 7 bases and J dropped 0; count of bases not matched to a gene: 0. This CDR3 contains 13 residues. Germline lookup yields CDR1 SGHDT and CDR2 YYEEEE. For the CDR3, the DNA is TGTGCCAGCGGGACAGGCTCTGGAAACACCATATATTTT. As protein: CASGTGSGNTIYF.

A single count supports this clone. Relative to the germline gene, one junction end is altered; a read error may explain this. The chain employs TRBV28 and TRBJ1-2; D may be TRBD1 (6 bases). The germline V gene has CDR1 MDHEN and CDR2 SYDVKM. This CDR3 comprises 12 residues. The CDR3 is CASSLRGGQATF. In nucleotides, the CDR3 is TGTGCCAGCAGTTTAAGAGGGGGACAAGCGACTTTC.

The J gene is TRBJ1-2, the V gene TRBV29-1; D uncertain. The CDR3 consists of 11 residues. Germline values: CDR1 SQVTM, CDR2 ANQGSEA. The V end lost 4 bases, the J end lost 2 bases, and 5 bases lay between the germline ends. The CDR3 sequence: CSVGQNYGYTF. In DNA form, the CDR3 reads TGCAGCGTTGGCCAGAACTATGGCTACACCTTC.

This clone was recorded only once. V usage is TRBV9 and J usage is TRBJ1-3; D ambiguous. CDR1 is SGDLS, CDR2 YYNGEE, per germline. V dropped 3 bases and J dropped 0 bases, with 13 bases sitting between them. The CDR3 extends over 16 amino acids. CDR3 in amino acids: CASSDPYSFSGNTIYF. CDR3 sequence (DNA): TGTGCCAGCAGCGACCCTTACAGCTTCTCTGGAAACACCATATATTTT.

V gene TRBV18 combines with J gene TRBJ1-4; D unclear. The ends were cut back, 6 bases at V and 4 bases at J, with 18 bases in the middle. Germline loops: CDR1 KGHSH, CDR2 LQKENI. CDR3 length equals 16 residues. The CDR3 is CASSLGAPGNNEKLFF. CDR3 sequence (DNA): TGTGCCAGCTCCCTGGGAGCCCCGGGTAATAATGAAAAACTGTTTTTT. The full variable domain, completed using reference TRBV18 and TRBJ1-4, is NAGVMQNPRHLVRRRGQEARLRCSPMKGHSHVYWYRQLPEEGLKFMVYLQKENIIDESGMPKERFSAEFPKEGPSILRIQQVVRGDSAAYFCASSLGAPGNNEKLFFGSGTQLSVL.

V gene TRBV7-8 combines with J gene TRBJ2-1; perhaps TRBD2 as D (5 bases). Trimming removed 5 bases from V and 6 bases from J, with 8 bases in between. Germline CDR1 SGHVS, CDR2 FQNEAQ. CDR3 size: 12 residues. CDR3: CASSPGVNEQFF. Written as DNA, the CDR3 is TGTGCCAGCAGCCCCGGGGTCAATGAGCAGTTCTTC.